The source of this T cell receptor (beta chain) is a study of blood T cell repertoires in COVID-19. Ages ranged from about 18 to 89 years, with residence in 24 US areas. This CDR3 is built from 17 residues. Libraries were prepared by immunoSEQ multiplex PCR; TCRdb keeps only in-frame clonotypes and omits some of them. The repertoire holds roughly 260,000 clones, with around 90% as singletons. The sample was PBMCs or T cells enriched from blood (not recorded which). This sequence was found in a human donor in a cohort exposed to, infected with or recovered from COVID-19 (not recorded which). The donor label of this sample is uncertain. The chain has TRBV21-1 and TRBJ2-7; the D call TRBD2 from the table was never checked on the DNA. TRBV21-1 is noted as a pseudogene. The CDR3 nucleotides are TGTGCCAGCAGCAAGGGCGGGTTCGCTAGCGGCTTCCACGAGCAGTACTTC. Translation: CASSKGGFASGFHEQYF.